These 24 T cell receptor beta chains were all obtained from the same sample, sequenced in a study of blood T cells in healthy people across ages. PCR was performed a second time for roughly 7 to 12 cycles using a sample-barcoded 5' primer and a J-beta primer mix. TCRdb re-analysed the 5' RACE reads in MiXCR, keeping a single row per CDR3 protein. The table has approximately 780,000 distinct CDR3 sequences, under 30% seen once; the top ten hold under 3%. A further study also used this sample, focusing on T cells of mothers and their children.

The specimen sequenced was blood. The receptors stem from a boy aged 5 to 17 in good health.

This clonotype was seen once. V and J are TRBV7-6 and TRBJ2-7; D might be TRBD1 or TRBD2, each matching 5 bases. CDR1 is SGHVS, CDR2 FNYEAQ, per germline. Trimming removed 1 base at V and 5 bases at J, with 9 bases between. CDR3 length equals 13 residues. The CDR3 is CASSLVGADEQYF. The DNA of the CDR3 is TGTGCCAGCAGCTTAGTCGGGGCGGACGAGCAGTACTTC.

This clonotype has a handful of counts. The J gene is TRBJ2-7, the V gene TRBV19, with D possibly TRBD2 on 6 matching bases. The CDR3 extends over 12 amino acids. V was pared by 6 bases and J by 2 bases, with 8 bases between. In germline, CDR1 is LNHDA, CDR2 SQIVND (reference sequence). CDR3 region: CASRAGPYEQYF. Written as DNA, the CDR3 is TGTGCCAGTAGAGCGGGCCCCTACGAGCAGTACTTC.

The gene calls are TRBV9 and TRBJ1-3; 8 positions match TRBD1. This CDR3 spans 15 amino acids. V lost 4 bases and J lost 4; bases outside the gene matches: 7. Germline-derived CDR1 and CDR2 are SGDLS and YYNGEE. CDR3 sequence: CASSPTGATGNTIYF. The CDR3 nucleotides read TGTGCCAGCAGCCCGACAGGGGCTACAGGAAACACCATATATTTT.

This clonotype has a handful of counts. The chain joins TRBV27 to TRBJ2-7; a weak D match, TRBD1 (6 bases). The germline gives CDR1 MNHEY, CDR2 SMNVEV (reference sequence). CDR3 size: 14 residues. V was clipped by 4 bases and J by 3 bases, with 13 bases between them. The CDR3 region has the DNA TGTGCCAGCAGTTACCGCCAGGGGCTCTACGAGCAGTACTTC. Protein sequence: CASSYRQGLYEQYF.

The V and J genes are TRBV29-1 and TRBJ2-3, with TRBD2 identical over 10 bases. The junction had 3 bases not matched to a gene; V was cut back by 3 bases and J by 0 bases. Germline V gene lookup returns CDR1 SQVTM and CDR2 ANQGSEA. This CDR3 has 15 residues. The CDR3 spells CSVETSGHSTDTQYF. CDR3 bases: TGCAGCGTTGAGACTAGCGGGCATAGCACAGATACGCAGTATTTT.

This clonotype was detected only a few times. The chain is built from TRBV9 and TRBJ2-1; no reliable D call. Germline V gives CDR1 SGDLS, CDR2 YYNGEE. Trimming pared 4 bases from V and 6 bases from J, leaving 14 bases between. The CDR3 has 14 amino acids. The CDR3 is CASSRNYLSNEQFF. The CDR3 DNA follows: TGTGCCAGCAGCCGTAATTACCTCTCCAATGAGCAGTTCTTC.

CDR3 nucleotide sequence: TGCAGTGCAACTGGACAACGGAGGAATGAGCAGTTCTTC. It is translated as CSATGQRRNEQFF. J is TRBJ2-5 and V is TRBV20-1; D tentatively fits TRBD1 or TRBD2 (5 bases each). Near its end, the DNA agrees better with TRBJ2-1, so the J call may be wrong. Germline V CDR1 and CDR2: DFQATT, SNEGSKA (reference sequence). This CDR3 is built from 13 residues.

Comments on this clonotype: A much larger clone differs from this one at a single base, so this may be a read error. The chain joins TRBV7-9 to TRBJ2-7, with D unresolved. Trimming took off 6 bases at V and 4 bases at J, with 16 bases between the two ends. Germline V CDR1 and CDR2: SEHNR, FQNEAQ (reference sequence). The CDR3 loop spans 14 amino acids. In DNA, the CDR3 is TGTGCCAGCAGTTTGCTCGGCAGCCCATACGAGCAGTACTTC. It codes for CASSLLGSPYEQYF.

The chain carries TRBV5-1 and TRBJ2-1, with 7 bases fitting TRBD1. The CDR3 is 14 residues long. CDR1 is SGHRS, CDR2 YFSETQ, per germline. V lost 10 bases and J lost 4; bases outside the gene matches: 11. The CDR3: CASAPGQRYNEQFF. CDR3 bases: TGCGCCTCAGCCCCGGGACAGAGATACAATGAGCAGTTCTTC.

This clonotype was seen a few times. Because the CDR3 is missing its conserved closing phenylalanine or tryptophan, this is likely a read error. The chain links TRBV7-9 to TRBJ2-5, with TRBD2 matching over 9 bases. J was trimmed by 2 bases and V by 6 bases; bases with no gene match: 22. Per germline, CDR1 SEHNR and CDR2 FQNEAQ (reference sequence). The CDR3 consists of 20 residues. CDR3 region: CASSSSRSGRPEWGQETQYL. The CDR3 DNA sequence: TGTGCCAGCAGTTCAAGCAGGAGCGGGAGGCCGGAGTGGGGACAAGAGACCCAGTACCTC.

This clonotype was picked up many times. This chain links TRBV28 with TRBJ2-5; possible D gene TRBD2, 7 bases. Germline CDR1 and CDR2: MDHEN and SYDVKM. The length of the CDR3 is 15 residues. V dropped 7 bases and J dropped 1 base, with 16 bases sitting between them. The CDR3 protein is CASTRGDTGQETQYF. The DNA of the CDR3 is TGTGCCAGCACCCGGGGGGACACGGGCCAAGAGACCCAGTACTTC.

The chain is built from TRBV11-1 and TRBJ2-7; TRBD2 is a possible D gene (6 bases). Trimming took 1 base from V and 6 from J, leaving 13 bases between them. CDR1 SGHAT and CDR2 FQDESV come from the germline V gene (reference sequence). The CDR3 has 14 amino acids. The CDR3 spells CASSLVRGGIEQYF. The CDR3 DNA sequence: TGTGCCAGCAGCTTAGTACGGGGAGGCATCGAGCAGTACTTC.

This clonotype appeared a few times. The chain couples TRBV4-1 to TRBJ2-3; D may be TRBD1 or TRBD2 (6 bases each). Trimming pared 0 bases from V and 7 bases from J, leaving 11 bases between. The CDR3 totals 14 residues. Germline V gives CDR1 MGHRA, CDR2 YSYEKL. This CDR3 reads CASSQDVGGYTQYF. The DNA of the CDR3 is TGCGCCAGCAGCCAAGATGTGGGGGGCTATACGCAGTATTTT.

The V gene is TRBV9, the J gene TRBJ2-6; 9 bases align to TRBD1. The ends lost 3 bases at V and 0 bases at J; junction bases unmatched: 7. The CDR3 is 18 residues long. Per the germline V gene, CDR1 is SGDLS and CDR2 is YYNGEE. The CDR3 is CASSGQGVHSSGANVLTF. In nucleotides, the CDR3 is TGTGCCAGCAGCGGACAGGGGGTACATTCCTCTGGGGCCAACGTCCTGACTTTC.

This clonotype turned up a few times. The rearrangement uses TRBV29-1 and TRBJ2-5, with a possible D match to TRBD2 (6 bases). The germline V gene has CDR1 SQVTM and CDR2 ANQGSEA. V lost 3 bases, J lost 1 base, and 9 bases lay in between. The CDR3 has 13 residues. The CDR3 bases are TGCAGCGTTGAGTCCGGGGGCCAAGAGACCCAGTACTTC. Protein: CSVESGGQETQYF.

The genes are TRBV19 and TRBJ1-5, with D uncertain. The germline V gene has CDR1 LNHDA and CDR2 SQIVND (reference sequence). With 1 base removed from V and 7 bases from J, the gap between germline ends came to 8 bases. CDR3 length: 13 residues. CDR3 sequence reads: CASSIGVSQPQHF. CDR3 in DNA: TGTGCCAGTAGTATAGGCGTAAGCCAGCCCCAGCATTTT.

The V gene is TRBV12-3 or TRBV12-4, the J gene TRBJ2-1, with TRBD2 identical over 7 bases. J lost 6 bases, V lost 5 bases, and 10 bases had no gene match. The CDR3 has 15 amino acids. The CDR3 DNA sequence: TGTGCCAGCAGTCCCAGTTGGGCGGGGGTCAATGAGCAGTTCTTC. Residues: CASSPSWAGVNEQFF.

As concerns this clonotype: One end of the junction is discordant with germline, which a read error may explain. The CDR3 sequence: CASSSRGWGYAF. DNA for the CDR3: TGTGCCAGCAGTTCCCGGGGATGGGGCTACGCCTTC. The V call is TRBV12-3 or TRBV12-4, the J call TRBJ1-2; tentative D call: TRBD1 (5 bases). The CDR3 is 12 amino acids.

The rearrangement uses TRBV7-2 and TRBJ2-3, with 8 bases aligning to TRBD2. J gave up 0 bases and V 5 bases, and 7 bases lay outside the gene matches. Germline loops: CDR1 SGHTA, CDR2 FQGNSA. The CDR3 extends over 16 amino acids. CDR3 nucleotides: TGTGCCAGCAGCCAGATGGAGCGGGGGAGCACAGATACGCAGTATTTT. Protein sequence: CASSQMERGSTDTQYF.

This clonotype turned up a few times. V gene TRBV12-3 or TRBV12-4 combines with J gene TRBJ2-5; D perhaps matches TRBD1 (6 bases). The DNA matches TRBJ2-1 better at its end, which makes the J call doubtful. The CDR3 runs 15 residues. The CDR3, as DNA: TGTGCCAGCAGTTTAGCGGGGGCGGTAGTTAATGAGCAGTTCTTC. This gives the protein CASSLAGAVVNEQFF.

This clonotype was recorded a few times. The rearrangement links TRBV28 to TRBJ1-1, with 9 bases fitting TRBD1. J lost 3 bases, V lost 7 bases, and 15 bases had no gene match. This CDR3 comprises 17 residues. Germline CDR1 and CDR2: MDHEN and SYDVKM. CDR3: CASTSTGTGKVDTEAFF. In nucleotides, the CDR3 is TGTGCCAGCACATCAACCGGGACAGGGAAGGTTGACACTGAAGCTTTCTTT. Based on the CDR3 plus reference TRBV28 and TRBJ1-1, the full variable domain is DVKVTQSSRYLVKRTGEKVFLECVQDMDHENMFWYRQDPGLGLRLIYFSYDVKMKEKGDIPEGYSVSREKKERFSLILESASTNQTSMYLCASTSTGTGKVDTEAFFGQGTRLTVV.

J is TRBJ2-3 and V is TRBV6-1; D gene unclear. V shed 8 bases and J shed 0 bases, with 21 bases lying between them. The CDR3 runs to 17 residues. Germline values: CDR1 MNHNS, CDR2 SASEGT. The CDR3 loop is CASGSSRRGASTDTQYF. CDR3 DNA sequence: TGTGCCAGCGGGTCCTCAAGAAGAGGCGCTAGCACAGATACGCAGTATTTT.

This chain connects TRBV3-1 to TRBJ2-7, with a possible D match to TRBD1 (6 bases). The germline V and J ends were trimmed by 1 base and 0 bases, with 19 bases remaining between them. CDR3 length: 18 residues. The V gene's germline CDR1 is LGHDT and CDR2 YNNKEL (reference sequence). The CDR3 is CASSQVRTANVLSYEQYF. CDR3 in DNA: TGTGCCAGCAGCCAAGTTCGGACAGCGAACGTGCTCTCCTACGAGCAGTACTTC.

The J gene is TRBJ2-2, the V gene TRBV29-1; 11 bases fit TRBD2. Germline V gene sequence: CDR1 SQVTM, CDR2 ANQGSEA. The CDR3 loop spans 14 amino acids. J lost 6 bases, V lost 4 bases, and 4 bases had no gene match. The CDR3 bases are TGCAGCGTTGTAGCGGGGGGGCCTTCCGGGGAGCTGTTTTTT. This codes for CSVVAGGPSGELFF.